The 3 T cell receptor beta chains below were found in one sample sequenced in a study of long-term antiretroviral therapy in people with HIV. At survey level, the immunoSEQ assay was run in its v3.0 version. Some clones are missing from TCRdb's copy, which holds only in-frame ones; the method was immunoSEQ multiplex PCR. The table has some 18,000 clones, 75% to 85% seen once. Sample: unsorted PBMCs, taken 0.1 years before starting antiretroviral therapy. Receptor source: a man aged 18-30 years with HIV.

The CDR3: CASSVVAEQFF. The CDR3 DNA sequence: TGTGCCAGCAGCGTAGTAGCTGAGCAGTTCTTC. The chain links TRBV5-6 to TRBJ2-1, with no clear D. Germline-derived CDR1 and CDR2 are SGHDT and YYEEEE. V was clipped by 4 bases and J by 9 bases, with 8 bases between them. The CDR3 has 11 amino acids. Full variable domain (outside the CDR3, taken from reference TRBV5-6 and TRBJ2-1): DAGVTQSPTHLIKTRGQQVTLRCSPKSGHDTVSWYQQALGQGPQFIFQYYEEEERQRGNFPDRFSGHQFPNYSSELNVNALLLGDSALYLCASSVVAEQFFGPGTRLTVL.

The chain employs TRBV27 and TRBJ2-7; TRBD1 agrees at 8 bases. The germline V gene has CDR1 MNHEY and CDR2 SMNVEV (reference sequence). J was trimmed by 3 bases and V by 4 bases; bases with no gene match: 14. CDR3 length equals 17 residues. CDR3 in DNA: TGTGCCAGCAGTTCCCGCTCCGGACAGGGTTTGATCTACGAGCAGTACTTC. Translation: CASSSRSGQGLIYEQYF.

The chain joins TRBV5-1 to TRBJ2-1; 9 bases align to TRBD2. CDR3 length: 15 amino acids. V shed 3 bases, J shed 4 bases, and the junction held 5 bases outside the gene matches. The V gene's germline CDR1 is SGHRS and CDR2 YFSETQ. Written as DNA, the CDR3 is TGCGCCAGCAGCTGGAGGAGCGGGGGGTACAATGAGCAGTTCTTC. Translating it yields CASSWRSGGYNEQFF.